Listed here are 23 T cell receptor beta chains from one sample, sequenced in a study of T-cell reconstitution after alpha-beta-depleted transplantation in children. Using unique molecular identifiers, the investigators prepared the TCRbeta library. TCRdb reprocessed the PCR reads via MiXCR and lists one record per CDR3 protein. The sample consists of a few hundred thousand distinct CDR3 sequences, approximately 42% of them appearing once. Source: PBMCs, taken before TCRalphabeta/CD19-depleted stem cell transplant. Every receptor here comes from a girl aged 2 to 9 with aplastic anemia, due to receive a stem cell transplant.

A few counts support this clonotype. The chain employs TRBV5-1 and TRBJ2-3; 10 nucleotides align to TRBD2. Germline V gives CDR1 SGHRS, CDR2 YFSETQ. The CDR3 totals 15 residues. V gave up 9 bases and J gave up 12 bases; unmatched junction bases: 19. The CDR3 DNA is TGCGCCACCGCCCCAGAGGCGGGACTAGCGTTCCTACAGTATTTT. Its translation: CATAPEAGLAFLQYF. Full variable domain (rest looked up from reference TRBV5-1 and TRBJ2-3): KAGVTQTPRYLIKTRGQQVTLSCSPISGHRSVSWYQQTPGQGLQFLFEYFSETQRNKGNFPGRFSGRQFSNSRSEMNVSTLELGDSALYLCATAPEAGLAFLQYFGPGTRLTVL.

J is TRBJ2-7 and V is TRBV29-1; the D gene is possibly TRBD1 (7 bases). Germline assignment: CDR1 SQVTM and CDR2 ANQGSEA. Trimming pared 4 bases from V and 4 bases from J, leaving 14 bases between. The CDR3 is 13 residues long. The CDR3 DNA is TGCAGCGTTGGGAGGGGGCGAGAGTACGAGCAGTACTTC. It translates to CSVGRGREYEQYF.

The chain combines TRBV11-2 with TRBJ2-3; 8 bases are a match to TRBD1. The V gene end was trimmed by 5 bases and the J gene end by 2 bases; junction bases not matched to a gene: 18. The CDR3 is made up of 19 amino acids. The germline CDR1 and CDR2 sequences are SGHAT and FQNNGV. This chain's CDR3 is CASSLRDRMWRRNTDTQYF. CDR3 coding DNA: TGTGCCAGCAGCCTCCGGGACAGGATGTGGAGACGGAACACAGATACGCAGTATTTT. Full variable domain (outside the CDR3, taken from reference TRBV11-2 and TRBJ2-3): EAGVAQSPRYKIIEKRQSVAFWCNPISGHATLYWYQQILGQGPKLLIQFQNNGVVDDSQLPKDRFSAERLKGVDSTLKIQPAKLEDSAVYLCASSLRDRMWRRNTDTQYFGPGTRLTVL.

In this sample, this clonotype turned up a few times. CDR3 in amino acids: CSVPSSGRRSEQFF. The CDR3 DNA is TGCAGCGTTCCCTCTAGCGGGAGGAGGAGTGAGCAGTTCTTC. The rearrangement joins TRBV29-1 to TRBJ2-1; 11 bases fit TRBD2. This CDR3 region has 14 residues. CDR1 SQVTM and CDR2 ANQGSEA come from the germline V gene. Trimming removed 5 bases from V and 9 bases from J; junction bases left unmatched: 9.

The DNA for the CDR3 is TGCAGTGCTAGAGCGGGACTAGCGGGAGCCGGGGAGCTGTTTTTT. Translation: CSARAGLAGAGELFF. The V call is TRBV20-1, the J call TRBJ2-2, with 14 bases identical to TRBD2. In germline, CDR1 is DFQATT, CDR2 SNEGSKA (reference sequence). The CDR3 runs 15 residues. V lost 1 base, J lost 6 bases, and 1 base stayed unmatched.

The sample holds a few counts of this clonotype. V gene TRBV7-6 combines with J gene TRBJ1-2; D not resolved. This CDR3 has 11 residues. Germline CDR1 reads SGHVS; CDR2 reads FNYEAQ. Trimming shortened V by 10 bases and J by 5 bases, and 11 bases separated the two germline ends. The CDR3 DNA sequence: TGTGCCATAAGCCATTCTTATGGCTACACCTTC. Amino acids: CAISHSYGYTF.

This sequence joins TRBV7-4 and TRBJ2-7; D is unclear. This CDR3 has 13 residues. Per germline, CDR1 SGHVT and CDR2 SQSDAQ. Trimming cost V 8 bases and J 5 bases, with 16 bases left between them. The CDR3 DNA reads as TGTGCCAGCCCTACATCTAGAGCCCACGAGCAGTACTTC. Its translation: CASPTSRAHEQYF.

This clonotype was seen a single time. The V call is TRBV7-8, the J call TRBJ2-1; D gene uncertain. Germline V lookup: CDR1 SGHVS, CDR2 FQNEAQ. V lost 1 base to trimming and J lost 5 bases, with 18 bases between them. The CDR3 totals 17 residues. CDR3 sequence (DNA): TGTGCCAGCAGCTTAGTCGCAGGCAGTTTACGTAACAATGAGCAGTTCTTC. Translated: CASSLVAGSLRNNEQFF.

This clonotype was seen a handful of times. CDR3 protein: CASSYLPQVGEETQYF. The CDR3 DNA reads as TGTGCCAGCAGTTACCTCCCCCAAGTGGGGGAAGAGACCCAGTACTTC. This chain links TRBV6-2 or TRBV6-3 with TRBJ2-5; possibly TRBD1 or TRBD2 for D (5 bases each). This CDR3 region has 16 residues. Germline V lookup: CDR1 MNHEY, CDR2 SVGEGT. V was pared by 2 bases and J by 3 bases, with 16 bases between.

This clonotype was seen many times. The chain joins TRBV27 to TRBJ2-3; maybe TRBD2 (5 bases). This CDR3 is 14 amino acids long. Trimming removed 6 bases from V and 6 bases from J, with 16 bases in between. CDR1 is MNHEY, CDR2 SMNVEV, per germline (reference sequence). CDR3 residues: CASSLLRRGDTQYF. The CDR3 bases are TGTGCCAGCAGCCTACTAAGGAGAGGGGATACGCAGTATTTT.

This clonotype was counted only a few times. This chain connects TRBV10-3 to TRBJ2-1; D is possibly TRBD2 (5 bases). The CDR3 has 12 residues. Germline CDR1 reads ENHRY; CDR2 reads SYGVKD. The V end was cut by 2 bases, the J end by 10 bases, with 9 bases between. The CDR3 loop reads CAISEASREQFF. The CDR3 bases are TGTGCCATCAGTGAGGCTAGCCGGGAGCAGTTCTTC.

The rearrangement uses TRBV20-1 and TRBJ2-1; D not certain. This CDR3 is 13 amino acids long. Between the trimmed V and J ends, which lost 0 bases and 13 bases, there was a span of 16 bases. Germline lookup yields CDR1 DFQATT and CDR2 SNEGSKA (reference sequence). In DNA, the CDR3 is TGCAGTGCTAGAGAGGAGATAGGACGCCGCCAGTTCTTC. Residues: CSAREEIGRRQFF.

This clonotype was counted ten times or more. This chain links TRBV29-1 with TRBJ1-5; a possible D gene is TRBD1 (6 bases). Germline V gene data show CDR1 as SQVTM and CDR2 as ANQGSEA. The V gene lost 7 bases and the J gene lost 5 bases, with 15 bases spanning the gap. CDR3 size: 13 residues. DNA for the CDR3: TGCAGCGCCTCAGCAGGGGCAGATCAGCCCCAGCATTTT. This codes for CSASAGADQPQHF. The entire variable domain, with the rest obtained from reference TRBV29-1 and TRBJ1-5, is as follows: SAVISQKPSRDICQRGTSLTIQCQVDSQVTMMFWYRQQPGQSLTLIATANQGSEATYESGFVIDKFPISRPNLTFSTLTVSNMSPEDSSIYLCSASAGADQPQHFGDGTRLSIL.

In this sample, this clonotype turned up once. The V gene is TRBV5-1, the J gene TRBJ1-1; D remains ambiguous. The CDR3 spans 14 residues. V was cut by 0 bases and J by 2 bases, with 8 bases left in between. Germline CDR1 reads SGHRS; CDR2 reads YFSETQ. CDR3: CASSLGLSNTEAFF. CDR3 DNA: TGCGCCAGCAGCTTGGGACTTTCTAACACTGAAGCTTTCTTT.

The chain combines TRBV3-1 with TRBJ2-6, with D possibly matching TRBD2 (6 bases). This CDR3 comprises 16 residues. V dropped 1 base and J dropped 2 bases, with 9 bases sitting between them. CDR1 and CDR2 (germline): LGHDT, YNNKEL (reference sequence). CDR3 coding DNA: TGTGCCAGCAGCCAAGTTGGCGGGGCTGGGGCCAACGTCCTGACTTTC. Protein sequence: CASSQVGGAGANVLTF.

This clonotype was observed a handful of times. The rearrangement joins TRBV3-1 to TRBJ2-7; 11 bases match TRBD2. The V gene end was trimmed by 8 bases and the J gene end by 4 bases; junction bases not matched to a gene: 13. Germline V lookup: CDR1 LGHDT, CDR2 YNNKEL (reference sequence). This CDR3 has 16 amino acids. CDR3 nucleotide sequence: TGTGCCAGCTCCAGGCGGGCGGGACTAGCGGTATACGAGCAGTACTTC. Protein sequence: CASSRRAGLAVYEQYF.

The chain carries TRBV5-1 and TRBJ2-1, with 9 bases matching TRBD2. The CDR3 spans 14 residues. V lost 1 base to trimming and J lost 14 bases; unmatched junction nucleotides: 10. The germline CDR1 and CDR2 sequences are SGHRS and YFSETQ. CDR3 DNA: TGCGCCAGCAGCTTGAGACTAGCGGAGATAGAAGAGTTCTTC. Amino acid sequence: CASSLRLAEIEEFF.

The chain recombines TRBV5-1 with TRBJ2-4; D unclear. CDR1 and CDR2 from the germline V gene are SGHRS and YFSETQ. The CDR3 is 14 amino acids. The V end was cut by 0 bases, the J end by 8 bases, with 12 bases between. The CDR3 bases are TGCGCCAGCAGCTTGGGTGTAACTGGGGACATTCAGTACTTC. Amino acid sequence: CASSLGVTGDIQYF.

This chain links TRBV15 with TRBJ2-3; D is uncertain. This CDR3 has 14 residues. V lost 7 bases to trimming and J lost 8 bases, with 19 bases between them. Germline-derived CDR1 and CDR2 are LNHNV and YYDKDF (reference sequence). The CDR3 spells CATTRDFHRGTQYF. The CDR3 DNA reads TGTGCCACCACGAGAGACTTCCACAGAGGTACGCAGTATTTT.

This clonotype occurred many times. This rearrangement joins TRBV12-3 or TRBV12-4 to TRBJ2-7; D remains unclear. V lost 1 base to trimming and J lost 5 bases, with 12 bases between them. The length of the CDR3 is 14 residues. This CDR3 is CASSLGTSLDEQYF. The CDR3 DNA sequence: TGTGCCAGCAGTTTAGGGACCTCTTTAGACGAGCAGTACTTC.

This clonotype turned up a few times. The chain uses TRBV7-3 and TRBJ1-2, with unresolved D. The CDR3 consists of 15 residues. Germline CDR1 is SGHTA and CDR2 is FQGTGA. The V and J ends lost 0 bases and 8 bases respectively, with 16 bases between them. CDR3 amino acids: CASSLTRDGASGYTF. DNA for the CDR3: TGTGCCAGCAGCTTAACGAGAGATGGCGCCTCGGGCTACACCTTC.

The chain is built from TRBV30 and TRBJ2-3; D ambiguous. The V and J ends lost 2 bases and 5 bases respectively, with 14 bases between them. CDR1 is GTSNPN, CDR2 SVGIG, per germline (reference sequence). This CDR3 is 14 amino acids long. The CDR3 nucleotides are TGTGCCTGGAGTCTCGGTCGCGGTGTAGATACGCAGTATTTT. Amino acids: CAWSLGRGVDTQYF.

The chain has TRBV12-3 or TRBV12-4 and TRBJ2-1; 10 nucleotides line up with TRBD2. V lost 8 bases, J lost 10 bases, and 11 bases stayed unmatched. The CDR3 has 14 amino acids. The CDR3, as DNA: TGTGCCAGCGCTGCGAGCGGGAGGGCCGGAGAGCAGTTCTTC. Amino acids: CASAASGRAGEQFF.